This TCR beta chain was obtained from a study of T cells in Graves' hyperthyroidism and ophthalmopathy. Study findings and constraints: Before onset, ophthalmopathy was predicted by the model a median roughly 6.4 months earlier.

Graves' hyperthyroidism was deemed stable absent ophthalmopathy progression within 18 months. CDR3 size: 18 residues. Looked up from germline, CDR1 is LNHNV and CDR2 is YYDKDF (reference sequence). V lost 1 base to trimming and J lost 3 bases, with 19 bases between them. Amplified regions were TCR beta CDR3 sequences from RNA transcripts. First-round RT-PCR of the TCR CDR3 relied on the HTBI primer set. TCRdb reprocessed the multiplex PCR reads via MiXCR and lists one record per CDR3 protein. The data show approximately 400,000 distinct CDR3 sequences, with under 20% seen just once and about 3.5% held by the top ten. In its sample, this clonotype was seen many times. Its antigen is undetermined.

The receptor comes from a woman between 18 and 30 years old with Graves' hyperthyroidism. The sequencing input was blood. This rearrangement joins TRBV15 to TRBJ1-5; TRBD1 is a possible D gene (6 bases). The CDR3 loop reads CATSRGDRGLFYNQPQHF. CDR3 coding DNA: TGTGCCACCAGCAGAGGCGACCGGGGGCTCTTCTACAATCAGCCCCAGCATTTT.